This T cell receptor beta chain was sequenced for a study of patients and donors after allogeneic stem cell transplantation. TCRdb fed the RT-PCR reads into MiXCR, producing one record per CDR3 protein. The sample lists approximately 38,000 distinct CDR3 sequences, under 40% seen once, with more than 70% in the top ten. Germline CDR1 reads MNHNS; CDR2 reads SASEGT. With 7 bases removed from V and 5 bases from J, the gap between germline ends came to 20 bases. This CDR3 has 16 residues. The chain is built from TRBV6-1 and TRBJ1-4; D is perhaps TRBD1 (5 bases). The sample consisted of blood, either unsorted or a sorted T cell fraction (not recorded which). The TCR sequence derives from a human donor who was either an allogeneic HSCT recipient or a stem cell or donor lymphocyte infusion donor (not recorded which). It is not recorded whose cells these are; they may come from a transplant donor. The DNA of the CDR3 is TGTGCCAGCACCCCATTTCGGGGCAGAGCAAATGAAAAACTGTTTTTT. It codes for CASTPFRGRANEKLFF.